This entry concerns a single T cell receptor beta chain. Antigen unknown. Unmatched junction bases numbered 4, after V lost 2 bases and J lost 9 bases. There are 14 residues in the CDR3. CDR1 and CDR2 (germline): SGHKS, YYEKEE (reference sequence). The study profiled TCR beta VDJ and CDR3 using genomic DNA as template. TCRdb reprocessed the reads with MiXCR, giving one entry per CDR3 protein. The table includes 250,000 to 350,000 distinct CDR3 sequences, roughly three fifths detected once. This specimen belongs to a study of CD8+CD57+ T cells in acquired aplastic anemia. Study outcomes and limitations: Patients did not significantly differ from controls in CD8+ Simpson's diversity. Both patients and controls carried the same twenty-nine CD8+ CDR3 sequences.

This chain uses TRBV5-5 with TRBJ1-6; 8 bases match TRBD1. Sequenced: sorted CD4+, CD8+, or CD8+CD57+ T cells (not recorded which) from PBMCs. The source is a human donor with severe aplastic anemia or a healthy control (not recorded which). The CDR3 coding sequence is TGTGCCAGCAGCTTACCCGACAGGGGTTCACCCCTCCACTTT. Its protein is CASSLPDRGSPLHF.